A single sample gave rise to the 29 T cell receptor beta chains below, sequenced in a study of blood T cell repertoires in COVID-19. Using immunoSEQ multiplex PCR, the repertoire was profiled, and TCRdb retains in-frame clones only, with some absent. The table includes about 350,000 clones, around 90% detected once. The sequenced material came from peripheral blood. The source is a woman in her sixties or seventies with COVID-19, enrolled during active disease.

The chain's CDR3 is CASSLVTGQPQHF. The CDR3 bases are TGTGCCAGCAGCTTAGTCACGGGGCAGCCCCAGCATTTT. The V gene is TRBV11-1, the J gene TRBJ1-5; D is unclear. V lost 1 base, J lost 7 bases, and 8 bases lay in between. Germline V CDR1 and CDR2: SGHAT, FQDESV (reference sequence). This CDR3 contains 13 residues.

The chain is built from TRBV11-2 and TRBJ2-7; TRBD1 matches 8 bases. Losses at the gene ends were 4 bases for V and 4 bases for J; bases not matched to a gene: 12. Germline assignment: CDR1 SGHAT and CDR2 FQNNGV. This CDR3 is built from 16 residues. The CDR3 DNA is TGTGCCAGCAGCTCCAGGACAGGGTGGTTATCGTACGAGCAGTACTTC. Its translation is CASSSRTGWLSYEQYF.

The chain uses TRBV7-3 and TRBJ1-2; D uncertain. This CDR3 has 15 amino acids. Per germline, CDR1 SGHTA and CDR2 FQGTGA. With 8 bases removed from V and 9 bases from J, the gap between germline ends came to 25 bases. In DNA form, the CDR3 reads TGTGCCAGCGGCAGAGGGAACATTCTCCCTATGAGCTACACCTTC. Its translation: CASGRGNILPMSYTF. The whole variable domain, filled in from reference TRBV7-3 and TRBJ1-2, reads GAGVSQTPSNKVTEKGKYVELRCDPISGHTALYWYRQSLGQGPEFLIYFQGTGAADDSGLPNDRFFAVRPEGSVSTLKIQRTERGDSAVYLCASGRGNILPMSYTFGSGTRLTVV.

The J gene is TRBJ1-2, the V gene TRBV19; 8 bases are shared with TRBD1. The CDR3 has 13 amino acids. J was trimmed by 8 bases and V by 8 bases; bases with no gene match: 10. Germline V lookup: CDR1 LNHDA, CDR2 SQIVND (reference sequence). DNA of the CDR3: TGTGCCAGTCATTTGACAGGGGAAGGGGGCTACACCTTC. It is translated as CASHLTGEGGYTF.

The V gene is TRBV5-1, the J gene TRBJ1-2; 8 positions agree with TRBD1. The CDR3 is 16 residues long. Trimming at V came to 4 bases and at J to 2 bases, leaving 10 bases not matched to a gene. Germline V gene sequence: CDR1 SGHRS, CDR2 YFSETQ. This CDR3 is CASSLRTGSYNYGYTF. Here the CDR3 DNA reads TGCGCCAGCAGCCTAAGGACAGGGAGTTACAACTATGGCTACACCTTC.

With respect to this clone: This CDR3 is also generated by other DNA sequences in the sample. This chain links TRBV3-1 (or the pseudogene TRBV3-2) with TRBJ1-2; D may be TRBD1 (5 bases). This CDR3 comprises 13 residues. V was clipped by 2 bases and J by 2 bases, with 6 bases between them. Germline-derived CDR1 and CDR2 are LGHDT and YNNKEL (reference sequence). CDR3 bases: TGTGCCAGCAGCCAATCAGGGAACTATGGCTACACCTTC. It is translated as CASSQSGNYGYTF.

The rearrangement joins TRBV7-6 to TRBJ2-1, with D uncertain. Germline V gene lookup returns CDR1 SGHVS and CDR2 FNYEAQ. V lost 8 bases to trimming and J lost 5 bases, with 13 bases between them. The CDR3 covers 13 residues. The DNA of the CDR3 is TGTGCCAGCTCCTTGGGCAGAAACAATGAGCAGTTCTTC. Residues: CASSLGRNNEQFF.

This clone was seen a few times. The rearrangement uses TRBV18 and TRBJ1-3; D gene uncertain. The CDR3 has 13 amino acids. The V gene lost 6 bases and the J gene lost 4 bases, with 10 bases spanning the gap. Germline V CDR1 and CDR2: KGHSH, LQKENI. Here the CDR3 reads CASSGSQGNTIYF. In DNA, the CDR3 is TGTGCCAGCTCGGGCTCGCAGGGAAACACCATATATTTT.

The CDR3 region has the DNA TGCGCCAGCAGGTTACCCGGGACTTCCCAAGAGACCCAGTACTTC. This sequence encodes CASRLPGTSQETQYF. The rearrangement links TRBV5-1 to TRBJ2-5; D possibly corresponds to TRBD2 (6 bases). V gave up 5 bases and J gave up 1 base, with 15 bases separating them. The CDR3 consists of 15 residues. Looked up from germline, CDR1 is SGHRS and CDR2 is YFSETQ.

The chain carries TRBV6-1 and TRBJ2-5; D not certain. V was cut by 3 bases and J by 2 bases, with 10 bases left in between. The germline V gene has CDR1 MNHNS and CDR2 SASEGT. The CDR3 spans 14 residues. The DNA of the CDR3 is TGTGCCAGCAGTGACGTCGGGTCACAAGAGACCCAGTACTTC. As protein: CASSDVGSQETQYF.

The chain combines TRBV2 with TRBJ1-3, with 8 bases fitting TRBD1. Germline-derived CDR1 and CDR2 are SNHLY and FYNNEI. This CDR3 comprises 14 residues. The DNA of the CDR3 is TGTTCGGGGTCAGGGGGCTTCTCTGGAAACACCATATATTTT. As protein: CSGSGGFSGNTIYF.

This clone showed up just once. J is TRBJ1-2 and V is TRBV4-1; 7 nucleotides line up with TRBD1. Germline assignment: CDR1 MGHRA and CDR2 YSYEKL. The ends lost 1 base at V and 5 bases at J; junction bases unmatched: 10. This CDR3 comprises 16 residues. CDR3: CASSQVGTAQGYGYTF. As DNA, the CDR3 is TGCGCCAGCAGCCAAGTTGGGACAGCCCAGGGGTATGGCTACACCTTC.

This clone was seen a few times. CDR3 protein: CASSEQTTNYGYTF. The CDR3 DNA is TGTGCCAGCAGTGAACAAACAACTAACTATGGCTACACCTTC. The chain uses TRBV2 and TRBJ1-2; D gene uncertain. V was clipped by 2 bases and J by 0 bases, with 7 bases between them. Germline V lookup: CDR1 SNHLY, CDR2 FYNNEI. The CDR3 is made up of 14 amino acids.

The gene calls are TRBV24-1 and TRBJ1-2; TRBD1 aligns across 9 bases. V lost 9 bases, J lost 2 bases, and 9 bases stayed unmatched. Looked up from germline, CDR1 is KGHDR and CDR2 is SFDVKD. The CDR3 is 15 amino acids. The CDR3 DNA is TGTGCCACCGAACATCGACAGGGGGGAAACTATGGCTACACCTTC. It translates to CATEHRQGGNYGYTF.

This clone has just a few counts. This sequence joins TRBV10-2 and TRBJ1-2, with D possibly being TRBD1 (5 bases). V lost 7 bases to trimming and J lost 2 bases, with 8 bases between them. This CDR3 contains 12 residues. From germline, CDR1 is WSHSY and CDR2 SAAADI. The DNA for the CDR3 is TGCGCCAGCAACCCAGGGAACTATGGCTACACCTTC. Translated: CASNPGNYGYTF.

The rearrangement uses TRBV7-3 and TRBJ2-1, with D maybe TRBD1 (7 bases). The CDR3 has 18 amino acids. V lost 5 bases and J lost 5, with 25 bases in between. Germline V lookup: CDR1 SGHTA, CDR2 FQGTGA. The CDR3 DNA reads TGTGCCAGCAGCCCGAGGCCTACTCTTGGCAGGGGGGACAATGAGCAGTTCTTC. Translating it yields CASSPRPTLGRGDNEQFF.

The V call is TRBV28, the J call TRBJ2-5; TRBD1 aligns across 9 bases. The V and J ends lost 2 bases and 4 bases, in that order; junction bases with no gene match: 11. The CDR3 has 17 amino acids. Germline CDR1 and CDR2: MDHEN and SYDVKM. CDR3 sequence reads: CASSLPGTGPTAETQYF. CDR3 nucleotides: TGTGCCAGCAGTTTACCAGGGACAGGGCCTACGGCAGAGACCCAGTACTTC. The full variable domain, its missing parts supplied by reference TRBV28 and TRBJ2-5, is DVKVTQSSRYLVKRTGEKVFLECVQDMDHENMFWYRQDPGLGLRLIYFSYDVKMKEKGDIPEGYSVSREKKERFSLILESASTNQTSMYLCASSLPGTGPTAETQYFGPGTRLLVL.

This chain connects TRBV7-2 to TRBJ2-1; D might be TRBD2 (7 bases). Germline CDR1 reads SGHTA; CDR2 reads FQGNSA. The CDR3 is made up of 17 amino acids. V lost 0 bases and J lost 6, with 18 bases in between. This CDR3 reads CASSLAAGRGPPNEQFF. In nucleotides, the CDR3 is TGTGCCAGCAGCTTAGCCGCCGGGCGGGGGCCTCCCAATGAGCAGTTCTTC.

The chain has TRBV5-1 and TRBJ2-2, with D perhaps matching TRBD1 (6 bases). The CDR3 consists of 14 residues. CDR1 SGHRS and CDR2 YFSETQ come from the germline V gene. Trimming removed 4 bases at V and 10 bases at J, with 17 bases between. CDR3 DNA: TGCGCCAGCAGCACAGGGAACAGGCCATCGGAGCTGTTTTTT. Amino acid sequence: CASSTGNRPSELFF.

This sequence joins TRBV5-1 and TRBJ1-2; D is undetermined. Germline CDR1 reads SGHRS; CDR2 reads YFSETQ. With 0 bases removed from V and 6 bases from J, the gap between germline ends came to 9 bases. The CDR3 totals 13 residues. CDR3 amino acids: CASSLAGINGYTF. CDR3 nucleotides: TGCGCCAGCAGCTTGGCGGGTATAAATGGCTACACCTTC.

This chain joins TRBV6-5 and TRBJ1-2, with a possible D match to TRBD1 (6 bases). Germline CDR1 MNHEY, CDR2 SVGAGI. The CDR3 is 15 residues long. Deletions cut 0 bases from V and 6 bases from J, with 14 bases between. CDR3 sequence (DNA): TGTGCCAGCAGTTACTCGTTAACAGGGAACCATGGCTACACCTTC. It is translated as CASSYSLTGNHGYTF.

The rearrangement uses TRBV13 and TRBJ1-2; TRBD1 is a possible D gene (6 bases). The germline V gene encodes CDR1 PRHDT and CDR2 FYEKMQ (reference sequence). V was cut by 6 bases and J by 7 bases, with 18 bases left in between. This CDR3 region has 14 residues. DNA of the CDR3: TGTGCCAGCAGTCTTAGAGGGGGAATTGGTGGCTACACCTTC. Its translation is CASSLRGGIGGYTF.

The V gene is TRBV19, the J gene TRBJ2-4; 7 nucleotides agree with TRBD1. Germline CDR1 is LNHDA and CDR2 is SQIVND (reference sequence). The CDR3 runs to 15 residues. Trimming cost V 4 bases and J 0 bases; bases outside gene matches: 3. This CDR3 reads CASSKGQLAKNIQYF. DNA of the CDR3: TGTGCCAGTAGTAAGGGACAGCTAGCCAAAAACATTCAGTACTTC.

The CDR3 DNA reads as TGTGCCAGCAGCCCCCAGGCCGGACAGGGGTATGGCTACACCTTC. This gives the protein CASSPQAGQGYGYTF. The chain has TRBV7-8 and TRBJ1-2, with 9 bases that match TRBD1. The ends lost 5 bases at V and 5 bases at J; junction bases unmatched: 9. The CDR3 length is 15 residues. Germline lookup yields CDR1 SGHVS and CDR2 FQNEAQ.

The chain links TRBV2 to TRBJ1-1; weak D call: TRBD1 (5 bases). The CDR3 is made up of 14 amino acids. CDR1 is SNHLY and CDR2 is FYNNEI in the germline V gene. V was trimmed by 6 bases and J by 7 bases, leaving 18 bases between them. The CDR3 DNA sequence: TGTGCCAGCAGCATCCTGGGGGGGACTGGTGAAGCTTTCTTT. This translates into CASSILGGTGEAFF.

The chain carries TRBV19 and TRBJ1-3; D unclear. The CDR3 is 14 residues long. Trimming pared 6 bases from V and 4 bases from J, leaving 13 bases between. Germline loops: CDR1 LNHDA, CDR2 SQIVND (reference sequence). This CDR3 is CASSETAFGNTIYF. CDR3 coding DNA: TGTGCCAGTAGCGAAACAGCTTTCGGAAACACCATATATTTT.

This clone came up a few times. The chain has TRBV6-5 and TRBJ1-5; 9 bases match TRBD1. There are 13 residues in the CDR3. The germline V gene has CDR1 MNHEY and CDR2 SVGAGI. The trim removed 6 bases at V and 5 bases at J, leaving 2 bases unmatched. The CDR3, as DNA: TGTGCCAGCAGATGGGACAGGGATCAGCCCCAGCATTTT. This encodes CASRWDRDQPQHF.

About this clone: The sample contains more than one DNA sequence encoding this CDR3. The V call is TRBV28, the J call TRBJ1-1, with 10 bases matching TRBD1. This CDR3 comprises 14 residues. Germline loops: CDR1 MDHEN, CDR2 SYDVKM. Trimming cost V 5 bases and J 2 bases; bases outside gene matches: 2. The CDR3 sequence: CASSRTGGNTEAFF. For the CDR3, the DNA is TGTGCCAGCAGTCGGACAGGGGGAAACACTGAAGCTTTCTTT.

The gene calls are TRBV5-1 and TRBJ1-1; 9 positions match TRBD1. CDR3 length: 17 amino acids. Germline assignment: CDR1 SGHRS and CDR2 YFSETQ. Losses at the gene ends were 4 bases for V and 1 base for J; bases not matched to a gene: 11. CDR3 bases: TGCGCCAGCAGCCCCTCACAGGGGGCTGCTTGGAACACTGAAGCTTTCTTT. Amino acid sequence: CASSPSQGAAWNTEAFF.